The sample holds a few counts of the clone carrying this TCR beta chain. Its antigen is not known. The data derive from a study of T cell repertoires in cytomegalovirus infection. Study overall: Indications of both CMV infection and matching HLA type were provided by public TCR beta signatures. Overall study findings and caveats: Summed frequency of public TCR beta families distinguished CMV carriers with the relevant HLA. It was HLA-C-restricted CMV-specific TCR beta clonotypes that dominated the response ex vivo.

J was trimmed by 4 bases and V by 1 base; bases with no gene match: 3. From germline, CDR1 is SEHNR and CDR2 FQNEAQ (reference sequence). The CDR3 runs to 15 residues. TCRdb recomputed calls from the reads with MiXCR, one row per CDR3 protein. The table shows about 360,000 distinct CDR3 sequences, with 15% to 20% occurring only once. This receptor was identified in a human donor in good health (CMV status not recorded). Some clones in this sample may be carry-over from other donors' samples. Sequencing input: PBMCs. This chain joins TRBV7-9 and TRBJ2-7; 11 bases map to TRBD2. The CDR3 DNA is TGTGCCAGCAGCTTAGGACTAGCGGGAAGGTACGAGCAGTACTTC. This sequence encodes CASSLGLAGRYEQYF.